The clone carrying this T cell receptor (beta chain) appeared a few times. This sample stems from a study of T and B cells in COVID-19 patients. TRB rearrangements were amplified by multiplex PCR with BIOMED2 TRB-A/B primers. TCRdb independently ran MiXCR on the multiplex PCR reads; one entry per CDR3 protein. The table has 3,500 to 4,500 distinct CDR3 sequences, 25% seen once. TRB was amplified from around 250-460 ng of blood genomic DNA. V lost 0 bases, J lost 4 bases, and 19 bases stayed unmatched. This CDR3 contains 21 residues. Germline V gene data show CDR1 as MRHNA and CDR2 as SNTAGT. This chain links TRBV6-4 with TRBJ2-7, with 12 bases that match TRBD2. The origin of this receptor is a human donor with active COVID-19. Sequencing used blood. In DNA form, the CDR3 reads TGTGCCAGCAGTGACTCGATGACCGGACTAGCGGGAAGGTTGGGGCCTTACGAGCAGTACTTC. It is translated as CASSDSMTGLAGRLGPYEQYF.